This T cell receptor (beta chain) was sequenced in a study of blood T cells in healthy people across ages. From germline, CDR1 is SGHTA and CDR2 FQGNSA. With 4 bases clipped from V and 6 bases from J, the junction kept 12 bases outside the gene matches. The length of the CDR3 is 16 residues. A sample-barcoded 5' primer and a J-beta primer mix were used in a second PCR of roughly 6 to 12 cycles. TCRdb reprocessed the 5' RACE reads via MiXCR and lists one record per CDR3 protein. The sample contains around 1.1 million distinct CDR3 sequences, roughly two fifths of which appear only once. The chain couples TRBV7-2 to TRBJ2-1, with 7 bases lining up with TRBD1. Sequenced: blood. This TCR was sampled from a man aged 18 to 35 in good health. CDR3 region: CASSYPGTGVVNEQFF. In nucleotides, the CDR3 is TGTGCCAGCAGCTACCCCGGCACAGGGGTGGTCAATGAGCAGTTCTTC.